Listed below are T cell receptor beta chains from one sample, sequenced in a study of blood T cells in healthy people across ages. TCRdb redid the calling of the 5' RACE reads with MiXCR, one entry per CDR3 protein. The table includes around 800,000 distinct CDR3 sequences, about 53% detected once. Sample: blood. The receptor set was obtained from an older man in good health. The CDR3 runs from the conserved cysteine through the conserved F or W. The D gene is left open where the match is weak. Clone size is not always given. Where it is, it says once, few, many or a class for expanded clones.

CDR3 length | J gene | clone size | V gene | D gene | CDR3 protein | CDR3 DNA
14 | TRBJ2-5 | many | TRBV29-1 | TRBD2 | CSVVTSGGKETQYF | TGCAGCGTTGTCACTAGCGGGGGGAAAGAGACCCAGTACTTC
16 | TRBJ2-5 | - | TRBV20-1 | TRBD2 | CSASRPRRGLAGEQYF | TGCAGTGCTAGCCGCCCTAGGAGGGGCCTAGCGGGAGAGCAGTACTTC
11 | TRBJ2-1 | few | TRBV12-3/TRBV12-4 | - | CASSFTNEQFF | TGTGCCAGCAGTTTTACCAATGAGCAGTTCTTC
16 | TRBJ2-4 | - | TRBV2 | TRBD2 | CASSLSGRATKNIQYF | TGTGCCAGCAGTCTGAGCGGGAGGGCGACCAAAAACATTCAGTACTTC
11 | TRBJ2-5 | few | TRBV10-3 | - | CATGQEGTQYF | TGTGCCACCGGACAAGAGGGGACCCAGTACTTC
14 | TRBJ2-5 | few | TRBV3-1 | - | CASSQGQVLGEQYF | TGTGCCAGCAGCCAAGGCCAGGTACTTGGGGAGCAGTACTTC
16 | TRBJ2-3 | few | TRBV6-1 | - | CASSALTAGLTDTQYF | TGTGCCAGCAGTGCCCTCACCGCAGGGCTCACAGATACGCAGTATTTT
16 | TRBJ2-5 | - | TRBV6-1 | TRBD2 | CASSGLAGAYQETQYF | TGTGCCAGCAGCGGACTAGCGGGGGCCTATCAAGAGACCCAGTACTTC
16 | TRBJ2-1 | few | TRBV25-1 | TRBD2 | CASSEPSGSSKGEQFF | TGTGCCAGCAGTGAGCCTAGCGGGAGTAGTAAGGGTGAGCAGTTCTTC
19 | TRBJ1-4 | - | TRBV28 | TRBD1 | CASTTLRDRVLTTNEKLFF | TGTGCCAGCACCACACTCCGGGACAGGGTCTTGACAACTAATGAAAAACTGTTTTTT
16 | TRBJ2-5 | - | TRBV18 | TRBD2 | CASSPRLAGFGETQYF | TGTGCCAGCTCACCAAGGCTAGCGGGATTCGGAGAGACCCAGTACTTC
16 | TRBJ2-7 | - | TRBV4-1 | - | CASSQEVREIPYEQYF | TGCGCCAGCAGCCAAGAGGTTCGAGAGATCCCCTACGAGCAGTACTTC
15 | TRBJ1-2 | - | TRBV18 | - | CASSPIWTANYGYTF | TGTGCCAGCTCACCGATTTGGACAGCTAACTATGGCTACACCTTC
17 | TRBJ2-1 | - | TRBV4-1 | TRBD2 | CASSRMASGTLYNEQFF | TGCGCCAGCAGCCGAATGGCTAGCGGGACGTTATACAATGAGCAGTTCTTC
14 | TRBJ2-5 | once | TRBV6-1 | TRBD2 | CASRPDGGRETQYF | TGTGCCAGCAGACCCGACGGCGGGAGGGAGACCCAGTACTTC
16 | TRBJ2-7 | - | TRBV2 | TRBD2 | CASSEAPSGRLYEQYF | TGTGCCAGCAGTGAAGCGCCCAGCGGGAGACTCTACGAGCAGTACTTC
16 | TRBJ2-1 | few | TRBV24-1 | - | CATSDSFSSSYNEQFF | TGTGCCACCAGTGATTCTTTCAGTTCTTCCTACAATGAGCAGTTCTTC
14 | TRBJ2-4 | - | TRBV7-2 | - | CASSLAWSGDIQYF | TGTGCCAGCAGCTTAGCGTGGTCCGGGGACATTCAGTACTTC
16 | TRBJ1-3 | few | TRBV6-6 | TRBD1 | CASSSGQGAYGNTIYF | TGTGCCAGCAGTTCGGGACAGGGGGCGTACGGAAACACCATATATTTT
13 | TRBJ2-5 | few | TRBV2 | - | CASKIGGLGTQYF | TGTGCCAGCAAGATAGGGGGACTGGGGACCCAGTACTTC
17 | TRBJ2-1 | - | TRBV6-2/TRBV6-3 | TRBD2 | CASGLAGVGSSYNEQFF | TGTGCCAGCGGACTAGCGGGAGTCGGGAGCTCTTACAATGAGCAGTTCTTC
14 | TRBJ2-3 | few | TRBV9 | - | CASSVVPDTDTQYF | TGTGCCAGCAGCGTAGTGCCAGACACAGATACGCAGTATTTT
15 | TRBJ2-1 | - | TRBV5-1 | TRBD1 | CASSDRGLTYNEQFF | TGCGCCAGCAGTGACAGGGGATTAACCTACAATGAGCAGTTCTTC
17 | TRBJ2-1 | - | TRBV3-1 | TRBD2 | CASSPSGLAKGRDEQFF | TGTGCCAGCAGCCCCTCGGGACTAGCGAAGGGGAGGGATGAGCAGTTCTTC
13 | TRBJ1-2 | - | TRBV25-1 | TRBD1 | CASKGTGYYGYTF | TGTGCCAGCAAGGGGACAGGGTACTATGGCTACACCTTC
15 | TRBJ2-7 | - | TRBV10-3 | TRBD1 | CAISPGGLSSYEQYF | TGTGCCATCAGTCCAGGGGGATTGTCCTCCTACGAGCAGTACTTT
16 | TRBJ2-7 | - | TRBV3-1 | TRBD2 | CASSLRTSASSYEQYF | TGTGCCAGCAGCCTGAGGACTAGCGCGAGCTCCTACGAGCAGTACTTC
16 | TRBJ2-5 | - | TRBV7-9 | TRBD2 | CASSPHTSGRVETQYF | TGTGCCAGCAGCCCACACACTAGCGGGAGAGTAGAGACCCAGTACTTC
15 | TRBJ2-5 | once | TRBV9 | - | CASSVGGEIWETQYF | TGTGCCAGCAGCGTGGGCGGGGAAATTTGGGAGACCCAGTACTTC
11 | TRBJ2-1 | - | TRBV12-3/TRBV12-4 | - | CASRTYNEQFF | TGTGCCAGCAGGACGTACAATGAGCAGTTCTTC
12 | TRBJ2-7 | - | TRBV2 | - | CASSSVQGKQYF | TGTGCCAGCAGTTCGGTTCAAGGAAAGCAGTACTTC
15 | TRBJ2-7 | - | TRBV27 | TRBD2 | CASSLSSGREYEQYF | TGTGCCAGCAGTTTATCTAGCGGGAGGGAGTACGAGCAGTACTTC
12 | TRBJ2-1 | - | TRBV20-1 | - | CSAFSDSGGQFF | TGCAGTGCTTTCTCAGACTCGGGCGGGCAGTTCTTC
15 | TRBJ2-5 | few | TRBV27 | TRBD1 | CASSLGQGDWETQYF | TGTGCCAGCAGTCTGGGACAGGGCGATTGGGAGACCCAGTACTTC
15 | TRBJ2-7 | many | TRBV7-2 | - | CASSLVPVGSEEQYF | TGTGCCAGCAGCTTAGTACCCGTGGGCAGTGAGGAGCAGTACTTC
13 | TRBJ2-6 | - | TRBV6-8 | - | CASSESGVNVLTF | TGTGCCAGCAGTGAGTCCGGGGTCAACGTCCTGACTTTC
15 | TRBJ1-5 | - | TRBV7-2 | TRBD1 | CASSPGQGPAQPQHF | TGTGCCAGCAGCCCTGGACAGGGACCGGCTCAGCCCCAGCATTTT
18 | TRBJ2-1 | few | TRBV7-9 | TRBD2 | CASSLGESSGSRGNEQFF | TGTGCCAGCAGCTTAGGGGAGTCTAGCGGGAGTCGGGGCAATGAGCAGTTCTTC
11 | TRBJ2-1 | - | TRBV29-1 | - | CSVDDSSEQFF | TGCAGCGTTGATGATTCGAGTGAGCAGTTCTTC
13 | TRBJ1-5 | few | TRBV6-6 | - | CASSYSLNQPQHF | TGTGCCAGCAGTTACTCCCTAAATCAGCCCCAGCATTTT
16 | TRBJ2-1 | few | TRBV18 | TRBD2 | CASSQTSGPTYNEQFF | TGTGCCAGCTCACAGACTAGCGGACCTACCTACAATGAGCAGTTCTTC
14 | TRBJ2-7 | - | TRBV3-1 | - | CASSQPGIEYEQYF | TGTGCCAGCAGCCAACCCGGGATTGAATACGAGCAGTACTTC
15 | TRBJ2-6 | few | TRBV5-1 | - | CASSPDGSGANVLTF | TGCGCCAGCAGCCCAGACGGCTCTGGGGCCAACGTCCTGACTTTC
17 | TRBJ2-1 | - | TRBV10-3 | - | CAISEQGTRNSVNEQFF | TGTGCCATCAGCGAACAGGGAACGAGAAACAGTGTCAATGAGCAGTTCTTC
17 | TRBJ2-2 | - | TRBV5-5 | - | CASSLDPARGYTGELFF | TGTGCCAGCAGCTTGGATCCAGCCCGAGGGTACACCGGGGAGCTGTTTTTT
18 | TRBJ2-7 | few | TRBV6-5 | - | CASSYMPGVADTLYEQYF | TGTGCCAGCAGTTACATGCCCGGGGTAGCGGACACCTTATACGAGCAGTACTTC
16 | TRBJ2-7 | - | TRBV2 | - | CASSEGGSGRGHEQYF | TGTGCCAGCAGTGAAGGGGGAAGCGGGCGCGGGCACGAGCAGTACTTC
12 | TRBJ1-2 | few | TRBV5-1 | - | CASSFDGNGYTF | TGCGCCAGCAGCTTCGACGGAAACGGCTACACCTTC
16 | TRBJ2-1 | - | TRBV15 | TRBD1 | CATSRGGTAAYNEQFF | TGTGCCACCAGCAGAGGGGGGACAGCAGCCTACAATGAGCAGTTCTTC
13 | TRBJ2-7 | few | TRBV9 | - | CASSVADRSEQYF | TGTGCCAGCAGCGTAGCTGATAGAAGCGAGCAGTACTTC
14 | TRBJ2-1 | few | TRBV4-1 | - | CASSQVRGKDEQFF | TGCGCCAGCAGCCAAGTTAGGGGGAAGGATGAGCAGTTCTTC
14 | TRBJ2-1 | - | TRBV20-1 | TRBD2 | CSARGGRGYNEQFF | TGCAGTGCTAGAGGCGGGAGAGGCTACAATGAGCAGTTCTTC
15 | TRBJ1-6 | - | TRBV7-2 | TRBD1 | CASSSGQGRNSPLHF | TGTGCCAGCAGCTCGGGACAGGGACGTAATTCACCCCTCCACTTT
13 | TRBJ1-5 | - | TRBV30 | - | CAWSTGNNQPQHF | TGTGCCTGGAGCACAGGGAACAATCAGCCCCAGCATTTT
13 | TRBJ2-4 | - | TRBV11-1 | - | CASSLRGGDIQYF | TGTGCCAGCAGCTTACGTGGCGGAGACATTCAGTACTTC
14 | TRBJ2-7 | - | TRBV12-3/TRBV12-4 | TRBD1 | CASSSQQGNYEQYF | TGTGCCAGCAGCTCCCAACAGGGGAACTACGAGCAGTACTTC
15 | TRBJ2-7 | few | TRBV7-2 | - | CASSPTGTVSYEQYF | TGTGCCAGCAGCCCCACCGGGACGGTCTCCTACGAGCAGTACTTC
16 | TRBJ2-3 | - | TRBV7-2 | - | CASSLGGGKETDTQYF | TGTGCCAGCAGCTTAGGCGGCGGGAAAGAAACAGATACGCAGTATTTT
14 | TRBJ2-1 | - | TRBV13 | - | CASTTVLSYNEQFF | TGTGCCAGCACCACCGTGCTTTCCTACAATGAGCAGTTCTTC